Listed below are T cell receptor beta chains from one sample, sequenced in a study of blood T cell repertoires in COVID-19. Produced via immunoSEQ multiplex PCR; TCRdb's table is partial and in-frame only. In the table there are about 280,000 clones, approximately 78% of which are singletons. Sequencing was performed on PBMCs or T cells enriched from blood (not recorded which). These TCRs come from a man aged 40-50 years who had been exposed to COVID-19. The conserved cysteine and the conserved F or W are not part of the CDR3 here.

SASVQGDYGYT,TRBV20-1,TRBJ1-2,11
ASSLWQGIDTQY,TRBV5-8,TRBJ2-3,12
AISERQVPEPQH,TRBV10-3,TRBJ1-5,12
ASSSGQGSPQSEQF,TRBV10-1,TRBJ2-1,14
ASRHGSPLDGYT,TRBV7-9,TRBJ1-2,12
ASSEPGQGMDEQF,TRBV10-1,TRBJ2-1,13
ASSPGQDHGYT,TRBV18,TRBJ1-2,11
AWSVRGSGNTIY,TRBV30,TRBJ1-3,12
ASSSSGTSGRPIYEQY,TRBV27,TRBJ2-7,16
ASILQVVNNEQF,TRBV2,TRBJ2-1,12
AFRFAGTVSSYEQY,TRBV30,TRBJ2-7,14